One and the same sample provided the 25 T cell receptor beta chains below, sequenced in a study of shared clonotypes between healthy human individuals. Measured with immunoSEQ multiplex PCR; TCRdb has only the in-frame clones, and not every one. The table has approximately 2,000,000 clones, 92% seen once. Sequenced: naive CD4+ T cells from PBMCs. Documented subset: CD45RA+ positively selected. These TCRs come from a man between 18 and 29 years old in good health. Some clones in this sample may be carry-over from other donors' samples.

V is TRBV7-2 and J is TRBJ1-1, with TRBD1 matching 7 bases. The CDR3 runs 15 residues. V trimming: 1 base; J trimming: 2 bases; junction bases outside the gene matches: 4. Germline V gives CDR1 SGHTA, CDR2 FQGNSA. The CDR3 DNA is TGTGCCAGCAGCTTAGAGGGGACAGTTAACACTGAAGCTTTCTTT. It translates to CASSLEGTVNTEAFF.

The V and J genes are TRBV4-2 and TRBJ1-2; 8 positions agree with TRBD1. The CDR3 is made up of 16 amino acids. J gave up 5 bases and V 0 bases, and 8 bases lay outside the gene matches. Germline-derived CDR1 and CDR2 are LGHNA and YNFKEQ. The CDR3 here is CASSQDTGGIQYGYTF. DNA for the CDR3: TGTGCCAGCAGCCAAGATACAGGGGGTATTCAATATGGCTACACCTTC.

The genes are TRBV6-6 and TRBJ1-3; D not certain. Trimming cost V 0 bases and J 0 bases, with 6 bases left between them. Germline V gene sequence: CDR1 MNHNY, CDR2 SVGAGI (reference sequence). This CDR3 has 15 amino acids. CDR3 in amino acids: CASSYSSGSGNTIYF. The CDR3 DNA follows: TGTGCCAGCAGTTACTCTAGCGGCTCTGGAAACACCATATATTTT.

The chain recombines TRBV2 with TRBJ2-3, with 13 bases identical to TRBD2. The length of the CDR3 is 14 residues. J gave up 7 bases and V 7 bases, and 5 bases lay outside the gene matches. The germline gives CDR1 SNHLY, CDR2 FYNNEI. CDR3 sequence (DNA): TGTGCCAGCACCTGGACTAGCGGGAGTAATACGCAGTATTTT. Its translation is CASTWTSGSNTQYF. The full variable domain, with the rest looked up from reference TRBV2 and TRBJ2-3, is EPEVTQTPSHQVTQMGQEVILRCVPISNHLYFYWYRQILGQKVEFLVSFYNNEISEKSEIFDDQFSVERPDGSNFTLKIRSTKLEDSAMYFCASTWTSGSNTQYFGPGTRLTVL.

The gene calls are TRBV2 and TRBJ2-5, with TRBD2 matching over 14 bases. CDR3 length equals 16 residues. V was pared by 6 bases and J by 4 bases, with 7 bases of the junction left unmatched. The germline V gene encodes CDR1 SNHLY and CDR2 FYNNEI. CDR3 amino acids: CASRPRLAGGGETQYF. The CDR3 DNA reads as TGTGCCAGCAGGCCCCGACTAGCGGGAGGGGGAGAGACCCAGTACTTC.

Of note for this clone: The same CDR3 arises from other DNA sequences in this sample as well. The chain carries TRBV5-1 and TRBJ2-7, with D perhaps matching TRBD1 (5 bases). V lost 4 bases and J lost 3, with 11 bases in between. The germline CDR1 and CDR2 sequences are SGHRS and YFSETQ. This CDR3 comprises 13 residues. CDR3 in amino acids: CASSIPQGYEQYF. The CDR3 DNA is TGCGCCAGCAGCATTCCTCAGGGCTACGAGCAGTACTTC.

The J gene is TRBJ2-3, the V gene TRBV28; D may be TRBD2 (6 bases). CDR3 length equals 14 residues. The ends were cut back, 1 base at V and 7 bases at J, with 12 bases in the middle. Germline CDR1 and CDR2: MDHEN and SYDVKM. The CDR3 sequence: CASSLFRRGNTQYF. CDR3 nucleotides: TGTGCCAGCAGTTTATTTCGTCGGGGGAATACGCAGTATTTT.

The chain carries TRBV9 and TRBJ1-3; no definite D call. Trimming shortened V by 4 bases and J by 0 bases, and 11 bases separated the two germline ends. Germline V lookup: CDR1 SGDLS, CDR2 YYNGEE. This CDR3 region has 15 residues. This chain's CDR3 is CASSTGSLSGNTIYF. CDR3 sequence (DNA): TGTGCCAGCAGCACTGGGAGCCTCTCTGGAAACACCATATATTTT.

The chain uses TRBV6-5 and TRBJ2-1; TRBD1 or TRBD2 may be the D gene (5 bases each). With 2 bases removed from V and 7 bases from J, the gap between germline ends came to 12 bases. The CDR3 runs 14 residues. CDR1 and CDR2 (germline): MNHEY, SVGAGI. The CDR3 region is CASSYGTQGNEQFF. CDR3 bases: TGTGCCAGCAGTTACGGGACCCAAGGGAATGAGCAGTTCTTC.

The chain joins TRBV28 to TRBJ2-7; tentatively, D is TRBD1 (6 bases). Germline assignment: CDR1 MDHEN and CDR2 SYDVKM. V shed 6 bases and J shed 6 bases, with 18 bases lying between them. The CDR3 sequence is 14 residues long. CDR3 coding DNA: TGTGCCAGCAGCCGAACTGCCGACAGGCGCGAGCAGTACTTC. Amino acid sequence: CASSRTADRREQYF.

This clone was detected a few times. The sample has other DNA sequences that encode this CDR3 too. The V call is TRBV15, the J call TRBJ1-5; D is undetermined. CDR3 length equals 12 residues. V lost 0 bases and J 6 bases, leaving 3 bases between the germline ends. Germline CDR1 LNHNV, CDR2 YYDKDF (reference sequence). CDR3 in amino acids: CATSRDRQPQHF. The CDR3 nucleotides read TGTGCCACCAGCAGAGATCGTCAGCCCCAGCATTTT.

This clone was seen once. The chain carries TRBV9 and TRBJ2-5; D unresolved. Germline V gene sequence: CDR1 SGDLS, CDR2 YYNGEE. The CDR3 is 14 residues long. V gave up 3 bases and J gave up 8 bases, with 17 bases separating them. CDR3 in amino acids: CASSATSQRDTQYF. CDR3 bases: TGTGCCAGCAGCGCCACCTCCCAAAGAGATACCCAGTACTTC.

V and J are TRBV5-6 and TRBJ2-1, with 15 nucleotides matching TRBD2. The CDR3 consists of 18 residues. CDR1 is SGHDT, CDR2 YYEEEE, per germline. V lost 3 bases, J lost 4 bases, and 8 bases stayed unmatched. The CDR3 protein is CASSSWGLAGGPYNEQFF. The CDR3 DNA sequence: TGTGCCAGCAGCTCTTGGGGACTAGCGGGAGGCCCTTACAATGAGCAGTTCTTC.

The V gene is TRBV11-2, the J gene TRBJ2-1; 10 bases map to TRBD2. CDR1 SGHAT and CDR2 FQNNGV come from the germline V gene. CDR3 length: 17 residues. V was clipped by 1 base and J by 3 bases; unmatched bases: 6. CDR3 bases: TGTGCCAGCAGCTTAGTTTTTGCTAGCGGGGGCTACAATGAGCAGTTCTTC. Amino acid sequence: CASSLVFASGGYNEQFF.

The chain recombines TRBV7-8 with TRBJ2-5; D remains unclear. The CDR3 consists of 13 residues. Germline-derived CDR1 and CDR2 are SGHVS and FQNEAQ. Trimming took 6 bases from V and 0 from J, leaving 8 bases between them. The CDR3 reads CASRVYHQETQYF. CDR3 coding DNA: TGTGCCAGCAGGGTATACCACCAAGAGACCCAGTACTTC.

The chain is built from TRBV29-1 and TRBJ1-2; possibly TRBD1 for D (5 bases). The germline V gene encodes CDR1 SQVTM and CDR2 ANQGSEA. The CDR3 loop spans 14 amino acids. V gave up 4 bases and J gave up 4 bases, with 16 bases separating them. CDR3 nucleotides: TGCAGCGTTGCACCGGGCGGGGGAGGCTATGGCTACACCTTC. It yields the protein CSVAPGGGGYGYTF.

The CDR3 nucleotides are TGTGCCAGCAGCTTAGCCAGGGGCAATCAGTACTTC. Amino acids: CASSLARGNQYF. This sequence joins TRBV7-8 and TRBJ2-7, with D possibly being TRBD1 (6 bases). This CDR3 contains 12 residues. Trimming cost V 0 bases and J 10 bases, with 10 bases left between them. Germline V lookup: CDR1 SGHVS, CDR2 FQNEAQ.

In DNA form, the CDR3 reads TGTGCCAGCAGCAACCCGGGACAGGGGATAATGAACACTGAAGCTTTCTTT. Translating gives CASSNPGQGIMNTEAFF. This chain uses TRBV21-1 with TRBJ1-1; whether TRBD1, the table's D call, matches the DNA was not checked. TRBV21-1 is a documented pseudogene. This CDR3 spans 17 amino acids.

In the case of this clone: This CDR3 is also generated by other DNA sequences in the sample. This sequence joins TRBV9 and TRBJ2-5, with a possible D match to TRBD1 (6 bases). This CDR3 spans 14 amino acids. CDR1 and CDR2 (germline): SGDLS, YYNGEE. The V end was cut by 0 bases, the J end by 4 bases, with 10 bases between. The CDR3 nucleotides are TGTGCCAGCAGCGTAGAACAGGGTGGAGAGACCCAGTACTTC. Translation: CASSVEQGGETQYF.

The chain has TRBV5-5 and TRBJ2-7; 13 nucleotides line up with TRBD2. The CDR3 extends over 13 amino acids. V was clipped by 9 bases and J by 6 bases; unmatched bases: 6. Germline V gene data show CDR1 as SGHKS and CDR2 as YYEKEE (reference sequence). CDR3 nucleotides: TGTGCCACAGGACTAGCGGGAGTTGTCGAGCAGTACTTC. This codes for CATGLAGVVEQYF.

The gene calls are TRBV7-9 and TRBJ1-2, with D tentatively TRBD1 (5 bases). The CDR3 covers 19 residues. Germline V CDR1 and CDR2: SEHNR, FQNEAQ (reference sequence). The V end was cut by 5 bases, the J end by 4 bases, with 29 bases between. Here the CDR3 reads CASSPRAAGTRETTYGYTF. CDR3 bases: TGTGCCAGCAGCCCCCGGGCAGCAGGGACCCGAGAAACTACCTATGGCTACACCTTC.

The V and J genes are TRBV4-2 and TRBJ1-5, with TRBD1 as a possible D gene (6 bases). CDR1 is LGHNA, CDR2 YNFKEQ, per germline. V lost 0 bases and J lost 3, with 15 bases in between. CDR3 length: 17 amino acids. CDR3 nucleotides: TGTGCCAGCAGCCAAGATGGGAAGACAGGCGACAATCAGCCCCAGCATTTT. It translates to CASSQDGKTGDNQPQHF.

The CDR3 loop is CASSHAQTGIPEAFF. The CDR3 DNA reads as TGCGCCAGCAGCCATGCCCAAACAGGAATCCCTGAAGCTTTCTTT. The chain combines TRBV5-1 with TRBJ1-1; maybe TRBD1 (5 bases). The CDR3 contains 15 residues. Trimming removed 4 bases at V and 6 bases at J, with 19 bases between. CDR1 is SGHRS, CDR2 YFSETQ, per germline.

This chain connects TRBV19 to TRBJ1-5; D might be TRBD1 (6 bases). There are 18 residues in the CDR3. Trimming removed 6 bases at V and 0 bases at J, with 21 bases between. CDR1 and CDR2 (germline): LNHDA, SQIVND (reference sequence). CDR3 sequence reads: CASSGRGGEGYSNQPQHF. CDR3 DNA: TGTGCCAGTAGCGGAAGGGGGGGTGAGGGCTATAGCAATCAGCCCCAGCATTTT.

The chain has TRBV4-3 and TRBJ1-4; D gene uncertain. This CDR3 region has 15 residues. V shed 1 base and J shed 4 bases, with 10 bases lying between them. Per germline, CDR1 LGHNA and CDR2 YSLEER. DNA of the CDR3: TGCGCCAGCAGCCAAGGGACGGGGATTAATGAAAAACTGTTTTTT. Amino acids: CASSQGTGINEKLFF.